Reported below is one T cell receptor beta chain. TCRdb's table, derived via immunoSEQ multiplex PCR, lists solely in-frame clones and lacks some. The table lists more than 300,000 clones, around 84% of them singletons. Trimming took 5 bases from V and 5 from J; bases not matched to a gene: 11. From germline, CDR1 is SGHTA and CDR2 FQGTGA. This CDR3 region has 16 residues. The treatment denotes: about 20 received Ad26.COV2.S at low or high dose, single or two shots; about 5 received placebo; per-sample allocation not given. Sampling took place 63 days after the first vaccine or placebo injection. The sample comes from a study of Ad26.COV2.S vaccination and SARS-CoV-2 variants.

The starting material was peripheral blood, obtained in a trial of Ad26.COV2.S vaccine versus placebo. The chain uses TRBV7-3 and TRBJ2-1, with 8 bases identical to TRBD2. This TCR derives from a person aged 18-60 years who received the Ad26.COV2.S COVID-19 vaccine or a placebo. DNA for the CDR3: TGTGCCAGCAGCCCACGTGAGGGACTAGGTAACAATGAGCAGTTCTTC. Its protein product is CASSPREGLGNNEQFF.